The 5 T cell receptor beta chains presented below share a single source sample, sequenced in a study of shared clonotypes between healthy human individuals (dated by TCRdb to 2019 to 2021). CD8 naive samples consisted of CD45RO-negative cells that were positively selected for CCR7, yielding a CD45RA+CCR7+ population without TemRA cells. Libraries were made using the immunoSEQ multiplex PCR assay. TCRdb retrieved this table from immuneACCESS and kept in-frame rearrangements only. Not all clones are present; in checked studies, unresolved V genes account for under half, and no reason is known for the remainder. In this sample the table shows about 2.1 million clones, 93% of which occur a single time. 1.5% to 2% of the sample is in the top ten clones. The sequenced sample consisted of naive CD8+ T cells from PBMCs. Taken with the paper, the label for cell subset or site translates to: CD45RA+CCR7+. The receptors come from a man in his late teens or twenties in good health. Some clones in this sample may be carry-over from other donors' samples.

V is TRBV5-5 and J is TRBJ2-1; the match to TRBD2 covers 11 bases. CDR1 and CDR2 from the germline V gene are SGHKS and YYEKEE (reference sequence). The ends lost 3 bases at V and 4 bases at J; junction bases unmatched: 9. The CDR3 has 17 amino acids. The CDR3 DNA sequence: TGTGCCAGCAGCTATAAACTAGCGGGAGCGCTTTACAATGAGCAGTTCTTC. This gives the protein CASSYKLAGALYNEQFF. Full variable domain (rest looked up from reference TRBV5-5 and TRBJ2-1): DAGVTQSPTHLIKTRGQQVTLRCSPISGHKSVSWYQQVLGQGPQFIFQYYEKEERGRGNFPDRFSARQFPNYSSELNVNALLLGDSALYLCASSYKLAGALYNEQFFGPGTRLTVL.

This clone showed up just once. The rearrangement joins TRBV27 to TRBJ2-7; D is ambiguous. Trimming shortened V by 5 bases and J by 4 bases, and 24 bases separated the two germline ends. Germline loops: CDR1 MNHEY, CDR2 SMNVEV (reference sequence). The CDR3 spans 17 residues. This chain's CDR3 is CASSPTANAALGYEQYF. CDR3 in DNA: TGTGCCAGCAGTCCAACAGCTAATGCTGCCCTCGGGTACGAGCAGTACTTC.

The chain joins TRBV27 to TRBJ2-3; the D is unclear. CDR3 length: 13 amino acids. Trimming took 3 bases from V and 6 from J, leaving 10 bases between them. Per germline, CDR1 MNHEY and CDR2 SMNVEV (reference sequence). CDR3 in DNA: TGTGCCAGCAGTTTCCGGGTGTGGGATACGCAGTATTTT. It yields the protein CASSFRVWDTQYF.

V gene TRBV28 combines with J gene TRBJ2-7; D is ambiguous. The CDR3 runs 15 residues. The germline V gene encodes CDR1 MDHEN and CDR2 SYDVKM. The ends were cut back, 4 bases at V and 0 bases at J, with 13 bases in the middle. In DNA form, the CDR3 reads TGTGCCAGCAGTTCACCAAGAGAGAGCTCCTACGAGCAGTACTTC. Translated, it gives CASSSPRESSYEQYF.

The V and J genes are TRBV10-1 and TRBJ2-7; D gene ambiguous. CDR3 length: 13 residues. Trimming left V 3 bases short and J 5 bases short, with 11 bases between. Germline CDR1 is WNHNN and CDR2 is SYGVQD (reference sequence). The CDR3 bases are TGCGCCAGCAGTGACTTGGTAGGAGACGAGCAGTACTTC. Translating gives CASSDLVGDEQYF.